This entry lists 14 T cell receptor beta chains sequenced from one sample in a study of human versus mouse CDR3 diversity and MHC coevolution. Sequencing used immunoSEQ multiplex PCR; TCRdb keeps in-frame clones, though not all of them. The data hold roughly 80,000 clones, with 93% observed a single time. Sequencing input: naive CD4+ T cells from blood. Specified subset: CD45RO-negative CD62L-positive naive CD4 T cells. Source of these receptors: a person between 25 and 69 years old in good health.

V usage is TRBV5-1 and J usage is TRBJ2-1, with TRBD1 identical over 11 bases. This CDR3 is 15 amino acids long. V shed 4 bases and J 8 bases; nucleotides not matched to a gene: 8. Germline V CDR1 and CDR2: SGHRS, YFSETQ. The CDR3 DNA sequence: TGCGCCAGCAGCCCCGGGACAGGGGGTGACGATGAGCAGTTCTTC. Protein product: CASSPGTGGDDEQFF.

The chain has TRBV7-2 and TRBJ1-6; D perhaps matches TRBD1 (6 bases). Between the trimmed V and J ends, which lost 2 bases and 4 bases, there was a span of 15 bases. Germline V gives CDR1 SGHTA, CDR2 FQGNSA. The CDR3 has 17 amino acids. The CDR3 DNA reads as TGTGCCAGCAGCTTACTCCCCCGGGACACATATAATTCACCCCTCCACTTT. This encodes CASSLLPRDTYNSPLHF.

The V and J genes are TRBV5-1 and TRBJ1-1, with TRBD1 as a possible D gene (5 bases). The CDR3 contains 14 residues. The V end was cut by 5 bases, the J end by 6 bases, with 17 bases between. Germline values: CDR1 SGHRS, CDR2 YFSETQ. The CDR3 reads CASSFGGVKAEAFF. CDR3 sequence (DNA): TGCGCCAGCAGTTTCGGGGGGGTGAAGGCTGAAGCTTTCTTT.

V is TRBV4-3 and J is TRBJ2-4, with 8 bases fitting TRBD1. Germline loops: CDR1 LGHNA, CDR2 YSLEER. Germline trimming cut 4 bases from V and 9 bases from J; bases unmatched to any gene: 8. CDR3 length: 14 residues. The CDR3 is CASSPGQGRGIQYF. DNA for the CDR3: TGCGCCAGCAGCCCTGGACAGGGAAGGGGCATTCAGTACTTC.

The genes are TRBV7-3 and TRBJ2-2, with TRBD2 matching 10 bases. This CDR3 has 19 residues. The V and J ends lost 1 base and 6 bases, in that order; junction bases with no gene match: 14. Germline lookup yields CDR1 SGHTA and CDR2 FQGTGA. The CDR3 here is CASSLRGSGLAMESGELFF. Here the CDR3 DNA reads TGTGCCAGCAGCTTAAGAGGGTCGGGACTAGCGATGGAGTCCGGGGAGCTGTTTTTT.

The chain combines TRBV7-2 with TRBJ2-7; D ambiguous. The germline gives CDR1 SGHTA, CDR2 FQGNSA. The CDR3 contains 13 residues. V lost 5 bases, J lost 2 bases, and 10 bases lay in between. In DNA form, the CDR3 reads TGTGCCAGCAGCCAGACTCGACCCTACGAGCAGTACTTC. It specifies CASSQTRPYEQYF.

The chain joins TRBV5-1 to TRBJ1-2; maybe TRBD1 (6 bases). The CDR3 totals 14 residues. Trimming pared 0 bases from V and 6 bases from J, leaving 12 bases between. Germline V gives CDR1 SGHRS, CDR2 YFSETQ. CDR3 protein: CASSLVGGADGYTF. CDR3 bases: TGCGCCAGCAGCTTGGTGGGGGGGGCTGATGGCTACACCTTC.

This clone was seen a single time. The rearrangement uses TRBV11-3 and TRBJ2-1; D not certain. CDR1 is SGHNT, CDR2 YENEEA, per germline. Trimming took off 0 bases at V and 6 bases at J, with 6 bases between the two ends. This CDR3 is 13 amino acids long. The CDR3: CASSLDFRNEQFF. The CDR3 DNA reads TGTGCCAGCAGCTTAGATTTCCGCAATGAGCAGTTCTTC.

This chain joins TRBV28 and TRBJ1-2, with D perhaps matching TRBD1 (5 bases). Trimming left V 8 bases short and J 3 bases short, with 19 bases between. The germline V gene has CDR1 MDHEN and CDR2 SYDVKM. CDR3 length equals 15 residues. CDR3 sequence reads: CASLQFLVQDYGYTF. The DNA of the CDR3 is TGTGCCAGCCTTCAATTTCTCGTACAGGACTATGGCTACACCTTC.

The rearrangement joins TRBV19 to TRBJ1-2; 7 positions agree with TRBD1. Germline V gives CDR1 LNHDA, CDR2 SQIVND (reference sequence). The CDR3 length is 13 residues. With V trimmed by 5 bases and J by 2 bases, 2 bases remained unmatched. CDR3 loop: CASSADRNYGYTF. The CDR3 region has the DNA TGTGCCAGTAGTGCGGACAGGAACTATGGCTACACCTTC.

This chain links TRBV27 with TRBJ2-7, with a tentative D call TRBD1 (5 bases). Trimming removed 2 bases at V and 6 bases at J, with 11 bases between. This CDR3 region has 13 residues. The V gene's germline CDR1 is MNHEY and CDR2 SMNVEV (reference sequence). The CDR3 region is CASSLVGRVEQYF. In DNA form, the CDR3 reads TGTGCCAGCAGTTTAGTGGGCAGGGTCGAGCAGTACTTC.

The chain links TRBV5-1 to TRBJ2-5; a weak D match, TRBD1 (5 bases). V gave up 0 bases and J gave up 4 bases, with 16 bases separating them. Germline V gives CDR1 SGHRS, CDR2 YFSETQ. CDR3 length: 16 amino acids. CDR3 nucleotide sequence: TGCGCCAGCAGCTTGGCAAAGGGGCGCATAAGAGAGACCCAGTACTTC. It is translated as CASSLAKGRIRETQYF. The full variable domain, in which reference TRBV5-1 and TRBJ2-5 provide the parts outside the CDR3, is KAGVTQTPRYLIKTRGQQVTLSCSPISGHRSVSWYQQTPGQGLQFLFEYFSETQRNKGNFPGRFSGRQFSNSRSEMNVSTLELGDSALYLCASSLAKGRIRETQYFGPGTRLLVL.

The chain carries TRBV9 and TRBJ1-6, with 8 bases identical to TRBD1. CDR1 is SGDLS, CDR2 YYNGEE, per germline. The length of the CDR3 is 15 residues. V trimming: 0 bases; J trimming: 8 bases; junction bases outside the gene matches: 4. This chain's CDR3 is CASSVAGGEDSPLHF. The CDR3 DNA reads TGTGCCAGCAGCGTAGCAGGGGGCGAGGATTCACCCCTCCACTTT.

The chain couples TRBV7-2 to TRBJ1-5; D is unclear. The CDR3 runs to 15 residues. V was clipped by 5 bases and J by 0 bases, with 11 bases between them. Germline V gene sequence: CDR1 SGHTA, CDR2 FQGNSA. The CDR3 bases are TGTGCCAGCAGCCCCCGCGGCGGTAGCAATCAGCCCCAGCATTTT. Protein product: CASSPRGGSNQPQHF.